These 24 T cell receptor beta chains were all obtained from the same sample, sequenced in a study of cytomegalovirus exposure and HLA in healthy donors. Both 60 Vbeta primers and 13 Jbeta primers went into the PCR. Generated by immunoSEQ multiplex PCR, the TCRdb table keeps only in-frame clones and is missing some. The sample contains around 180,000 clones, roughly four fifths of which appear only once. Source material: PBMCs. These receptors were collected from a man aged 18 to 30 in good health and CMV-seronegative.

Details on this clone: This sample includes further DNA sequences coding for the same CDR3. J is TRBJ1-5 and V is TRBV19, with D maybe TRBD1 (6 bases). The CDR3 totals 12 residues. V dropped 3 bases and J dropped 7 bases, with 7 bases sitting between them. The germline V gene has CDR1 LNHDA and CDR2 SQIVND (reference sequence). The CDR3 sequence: CASSIGGQPQHF. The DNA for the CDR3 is TGTGCCAGTAGTATTGGGGGCCAGCCCCAGCATTTT.

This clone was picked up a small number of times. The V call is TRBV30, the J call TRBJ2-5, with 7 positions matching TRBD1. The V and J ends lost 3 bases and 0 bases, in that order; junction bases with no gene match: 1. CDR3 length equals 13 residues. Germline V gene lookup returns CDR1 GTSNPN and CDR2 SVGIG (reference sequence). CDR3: CAWSRGNQETQYF. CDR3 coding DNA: TGTGCCTGGAGCAGGGGGAACCAAGAGACCCAGTACTTC.

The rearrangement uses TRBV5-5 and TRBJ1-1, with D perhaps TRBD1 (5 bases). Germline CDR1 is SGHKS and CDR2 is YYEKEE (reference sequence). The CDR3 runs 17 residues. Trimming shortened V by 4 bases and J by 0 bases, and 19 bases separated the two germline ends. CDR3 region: CASSRTPYGGMNTEAFF. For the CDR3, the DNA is TGTGCCAGCAGCCGGACACCATATGGGGGGATGAACACTGAAGCTTTCTTT.

The CDR3 nucleotides read TGTGCCAGCAGCTTACCGCGGAACTCCTACGAGCAGTACTTC. Translation: CASSLPRNSYEQYF. This chain joins TRBV11-2 and TRBJ2-5; D uncertain. The J call may be faulty, since TRBJ2-7 better matches the DNA end. From germline, CDR1 is SGHAT and CDR2 FQNNGV. The length of the CDR3 is 14 residues.

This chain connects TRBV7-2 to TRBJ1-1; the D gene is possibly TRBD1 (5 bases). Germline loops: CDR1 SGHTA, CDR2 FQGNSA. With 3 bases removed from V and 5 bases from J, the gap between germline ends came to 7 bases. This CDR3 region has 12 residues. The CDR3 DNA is TGTGCCAGCAGCTTCCAGGGTACTGAAGCTTTCTTT. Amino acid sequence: CASSFQGTEAFF.

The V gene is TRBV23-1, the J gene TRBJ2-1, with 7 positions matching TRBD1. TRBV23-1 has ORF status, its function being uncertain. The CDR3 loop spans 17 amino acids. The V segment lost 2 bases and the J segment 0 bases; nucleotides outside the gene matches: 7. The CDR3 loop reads CASSQRKRDSSYNEQFF. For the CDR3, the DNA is TGCGCCAGCAGTCAAAGGAAACGGGACAGCTCCTACAATGAGCAGTTCTTC.

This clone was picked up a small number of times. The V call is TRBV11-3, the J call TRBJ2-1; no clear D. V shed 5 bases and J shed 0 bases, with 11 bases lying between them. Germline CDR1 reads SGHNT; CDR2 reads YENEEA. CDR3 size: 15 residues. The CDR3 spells CASSVGYNSYNEQFF. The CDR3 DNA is TGTGCCAGCAGCGTCGGGTACAACTCCTACAATGAGCAGTTCTTC.

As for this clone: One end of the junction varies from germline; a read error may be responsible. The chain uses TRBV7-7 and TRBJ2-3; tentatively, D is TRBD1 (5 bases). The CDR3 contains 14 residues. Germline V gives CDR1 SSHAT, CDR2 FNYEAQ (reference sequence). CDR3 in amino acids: CASSLGHSTDTQYF. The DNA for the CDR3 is TGTGCTAGCAGCCTTGGACATAGCACAGATACGCAGTATTTT.

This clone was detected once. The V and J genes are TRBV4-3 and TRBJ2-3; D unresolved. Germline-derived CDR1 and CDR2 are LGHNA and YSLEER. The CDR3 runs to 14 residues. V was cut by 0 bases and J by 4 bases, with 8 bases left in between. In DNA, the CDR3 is TGCGCCAGCAGCCAAGATCGAGGTTCAGATACGCAGTATTTT. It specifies CASSQDRGSDTQYF.

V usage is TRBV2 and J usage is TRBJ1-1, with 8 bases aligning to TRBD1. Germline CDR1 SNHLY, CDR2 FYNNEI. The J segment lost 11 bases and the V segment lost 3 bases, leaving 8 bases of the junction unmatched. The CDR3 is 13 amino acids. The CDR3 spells CASSETRQGKAFF. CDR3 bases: TGTGCCAGCAGTGAGACCCGACAGGGGAAGGCTTTCTTT. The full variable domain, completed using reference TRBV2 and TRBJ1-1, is EPEVTQTPSHQVTQMGQEVILRCVPISNHLYFYWYRQILGQKVEFLVSFYNNEISEKSEIFDDQFSVERPDGSNFTLKIRSTKLEDSAMYFCASSETRQGKAFFGQGTRLTVV.

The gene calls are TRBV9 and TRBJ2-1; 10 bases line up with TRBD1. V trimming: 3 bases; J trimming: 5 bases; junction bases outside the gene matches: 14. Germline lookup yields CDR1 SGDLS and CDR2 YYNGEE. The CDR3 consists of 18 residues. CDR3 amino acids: CASSGGQGPQGRNNEQFF. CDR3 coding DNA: TGTGCCAGCAGCGGGGGACAGGGGCCCCAAGGTCGTAACAATGAGCAGTTCTTC. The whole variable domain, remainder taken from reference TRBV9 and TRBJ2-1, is DSGVTQTPKHLITATGQRVTLRCSPRSGDLSVYWYQQSLDQGLQFLIQYYNGEERAKGNILERFSAQQFPDLHSELNLSSLELGDSALYFCASSGGQGPQGRNNEQFFGPGTRLTVL.

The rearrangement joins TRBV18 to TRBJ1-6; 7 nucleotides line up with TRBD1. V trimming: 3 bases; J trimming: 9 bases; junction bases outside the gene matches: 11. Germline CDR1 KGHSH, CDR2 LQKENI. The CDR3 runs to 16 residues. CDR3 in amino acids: CASSPGDRAGGSPLHF. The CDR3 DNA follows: TGTGCCAGCTCACCGGGTGACAGGGCGGGTGGTTCACCCCTCCACTTT.

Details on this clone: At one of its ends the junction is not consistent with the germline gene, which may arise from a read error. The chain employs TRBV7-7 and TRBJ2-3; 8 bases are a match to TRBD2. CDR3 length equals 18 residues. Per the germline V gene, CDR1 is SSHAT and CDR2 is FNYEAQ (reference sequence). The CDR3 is CASSLAPFRGGGTDTQYF. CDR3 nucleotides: TGTGCTAGCAGCTTAGCCCCGTTTCGGGGGGGAGGCACAGATACGCAGTATTTT.

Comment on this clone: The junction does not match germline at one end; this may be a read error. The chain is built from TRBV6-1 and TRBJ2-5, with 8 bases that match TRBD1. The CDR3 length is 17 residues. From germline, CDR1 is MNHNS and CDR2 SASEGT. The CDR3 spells CASSEVYELRGRETRYF. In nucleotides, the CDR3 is TGTGCCAGCAGTGAAGTTTATGAGCTCAGGGGGCGAGAGACCCGGTACTTC.

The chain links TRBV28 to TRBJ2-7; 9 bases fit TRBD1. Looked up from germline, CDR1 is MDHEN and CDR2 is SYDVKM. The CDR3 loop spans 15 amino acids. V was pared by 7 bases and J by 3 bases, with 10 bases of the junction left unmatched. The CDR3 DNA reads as TGTGCCAGCATTGGGGGGACAGGGAGGGTCTACGAGCAGTACTTC. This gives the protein CASIGGTGRVYEQYF.

CDR3 in DNA: TGTGCCAGCAGCCGAATGCTTAGAAAGCACTACGAGCAGTACTTC. This encodes CASSRMLRKHYEQYF. V and J are TRBV5-4 and TRBJ2-7; D is undetermined. This CDR3 is built from 15 residues. Between the trimmed V and J ends, which lost 4 bases and 3 bases, there was a span of 17 bases. Per germline, CDR1 SGHNT and CDR2 YYREEE (reference sequence).

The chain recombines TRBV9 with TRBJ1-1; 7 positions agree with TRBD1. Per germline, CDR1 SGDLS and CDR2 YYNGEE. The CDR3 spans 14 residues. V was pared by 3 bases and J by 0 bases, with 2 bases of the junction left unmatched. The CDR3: CASSADRMNTEAFF. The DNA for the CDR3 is TGTGCCAGCAGCGCGGACAGGATGAACACTGAAGCTTTCTTT.

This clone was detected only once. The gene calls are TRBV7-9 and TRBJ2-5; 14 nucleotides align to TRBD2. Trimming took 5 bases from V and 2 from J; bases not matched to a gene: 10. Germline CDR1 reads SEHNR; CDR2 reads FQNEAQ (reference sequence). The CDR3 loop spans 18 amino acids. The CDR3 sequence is CASSPRLAGGPSQETQYF. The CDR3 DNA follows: TGTGCCAGCAGCCCCCGACTAGCGGGAGGGCCGAGTCAAGAGACCCAGTACTTC. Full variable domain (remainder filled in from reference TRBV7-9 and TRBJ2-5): DTGVSQNPRHKITKRGQNVTFRCDPISEHNRLYWYRQTLGQGPEFLTYFQNEAQLEKSRLLSDRFSAERPKGSFSTLEIQRTEQGDSAMYLCASSPRLAGGPSQETQYFGPGTRLLVL.

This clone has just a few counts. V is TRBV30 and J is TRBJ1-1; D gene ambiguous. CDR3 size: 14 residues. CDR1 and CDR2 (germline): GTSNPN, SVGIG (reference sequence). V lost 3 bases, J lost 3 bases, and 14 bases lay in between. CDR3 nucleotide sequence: TGTGCCTGGAGAAGGATGGAACAGTACACTGAAGCTTTCTTT. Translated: CAWRRMEQYTEAFF.

The CDR3, as DNA: TGCGCCAGCAGCCAAGCTGCTCTAGCGGGAGGAAATGAGCAGTTCTTC. The encoded protein is CASSQAALAGGNEQFF. The V gene is TRBV4-3, the J gene TRBJ2-1, with 11 positions matching TRBD2. CDR1 and CDR2 (germline): LGHNA, YSLEER. This CDR3 region has 16 residues. The J segment lost 7 bases and the V segment lost 1 base, leaving 6 bases of the junction unmatched.

CDR3 sequence reads: CASGASGSNRAHEQFF. In DNA form, the CDR3 reads TGTGCCAGCGGGGCTAGCGGGAGTAATAGGGCGCATGAGCAGTTCTTC. The chain recombines TRBV9 with TRBJ2-1; 10 bases are shared with TRBD2. V lost 7 bases, J lost 8 bases, and 15 bases stayed unmatched. The CDR3 length is 16 residues. The germline V gene encodes CDR1 SGDLS and CDR2 YYNGEE. Based on the CDR3 plus reference TRBV9 and TRBJ2-1, the full variable domain is DSGVTQTPKHLITATGQRVTLRCSPRSGDLSVYWYQQSLDQGLQFLIQYYNGEERAKGNILERFSAQQFPDLHSELNLSSLELGDSALYFCASGASGSNRAHEQFFGPGTRLTVL.

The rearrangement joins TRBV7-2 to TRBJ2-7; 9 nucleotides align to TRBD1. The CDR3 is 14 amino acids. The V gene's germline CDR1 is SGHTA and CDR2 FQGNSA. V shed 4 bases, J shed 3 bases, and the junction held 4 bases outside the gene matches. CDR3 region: CASSSQGADYEQYF. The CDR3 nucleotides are TGTGCCAGCAGCTCACAGGGGGCAGACTACGAGCAGTACTTC. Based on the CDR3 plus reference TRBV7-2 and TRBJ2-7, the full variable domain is GAGVSQSPSNKVTEKGKDVELRCDPISGHTALYWYRQSLGQGLEFLIYFQGNSAPDKSGLPSDRFSAERTGGSVSTLTIQRTQQEDSAVYLCASSSQGADYEQYFGPGTRLTVT.

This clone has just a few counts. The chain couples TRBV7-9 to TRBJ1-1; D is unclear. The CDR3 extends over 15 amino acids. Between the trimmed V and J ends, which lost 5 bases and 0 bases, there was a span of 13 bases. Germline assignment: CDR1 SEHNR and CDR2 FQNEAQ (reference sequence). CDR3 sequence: CASSTRGVMNTEAFF. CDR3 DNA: TGTGCCAGCAGCACCCGGGGAGTGATGAACACTGAAGCTTTCTTT.

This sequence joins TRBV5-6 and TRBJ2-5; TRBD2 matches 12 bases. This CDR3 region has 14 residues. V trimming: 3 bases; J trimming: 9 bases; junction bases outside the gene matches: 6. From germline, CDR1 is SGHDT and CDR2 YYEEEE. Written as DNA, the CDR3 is TGTGCCAGCAGCTCCCTAGCGGGGGGGTTGGCCCAGTACTTC. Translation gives CASSSLAGGLAQYF.